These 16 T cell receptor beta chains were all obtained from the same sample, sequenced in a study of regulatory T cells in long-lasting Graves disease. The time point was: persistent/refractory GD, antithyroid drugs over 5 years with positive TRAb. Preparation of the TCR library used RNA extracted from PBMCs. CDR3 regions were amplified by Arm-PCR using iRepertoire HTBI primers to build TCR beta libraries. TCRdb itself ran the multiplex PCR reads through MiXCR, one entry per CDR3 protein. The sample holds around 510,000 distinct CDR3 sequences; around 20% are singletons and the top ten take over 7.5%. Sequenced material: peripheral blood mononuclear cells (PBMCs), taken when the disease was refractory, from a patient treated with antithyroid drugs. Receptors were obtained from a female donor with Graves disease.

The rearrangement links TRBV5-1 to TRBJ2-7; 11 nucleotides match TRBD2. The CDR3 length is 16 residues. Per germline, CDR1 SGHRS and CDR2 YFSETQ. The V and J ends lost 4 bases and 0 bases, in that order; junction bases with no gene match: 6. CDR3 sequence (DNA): TGCGCCAGCAGCCCGACTAGCGGGAAGAACTCCTACGAGCAGTACTTC. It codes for CASSPTSGKNSYEQYF. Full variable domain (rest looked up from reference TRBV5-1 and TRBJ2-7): KAGVTQTPRYLIKTRGQQVTLSCSPISGHRSVSWYQQTPGQGLQFLFEYFSETQRNKGNFPGRFSGRQFSNSRSEMNVSTLELGDSALYLCASSPTSGKNSYEQYFGPGTRLTVT.

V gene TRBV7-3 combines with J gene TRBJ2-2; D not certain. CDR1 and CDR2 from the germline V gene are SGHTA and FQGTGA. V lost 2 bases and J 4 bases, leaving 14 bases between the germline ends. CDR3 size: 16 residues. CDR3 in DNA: TGTGCCAGCAGCTTAGATTTCCCCATCCCCACCGGGGAGCTGTTTTTT. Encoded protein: CASSLDFPIPTGELFF. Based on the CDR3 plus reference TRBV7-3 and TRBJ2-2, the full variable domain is GAGVSQTPSNKVTEKGKYVELRCDPISGHTALYWYRQSLGQGPEFLIYFQGTGAADDSGLPNDRFFAVRPEGSVSTLKIQRTERGDSAVYLCASSLDFPIPTGELFFGEGSRLTVL.

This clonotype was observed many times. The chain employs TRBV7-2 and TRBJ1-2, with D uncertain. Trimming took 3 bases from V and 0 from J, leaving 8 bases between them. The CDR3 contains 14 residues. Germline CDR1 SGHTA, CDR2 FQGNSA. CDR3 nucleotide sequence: TGTGCCAGCAGCTTTGGGCTGACTAACTATGGCTACACCTTC. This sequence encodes CASSFGLTNYGYTF.

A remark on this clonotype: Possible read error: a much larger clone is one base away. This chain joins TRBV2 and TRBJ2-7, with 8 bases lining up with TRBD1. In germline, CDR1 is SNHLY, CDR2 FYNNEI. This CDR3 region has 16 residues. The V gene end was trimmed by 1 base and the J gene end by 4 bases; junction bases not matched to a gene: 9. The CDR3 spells CASSEVQYRGEYEQYF. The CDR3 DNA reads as TGTGCCAGCAGTGAAGTGCAGTACAGGGGGGAGTACGAGCAGTACTTC.

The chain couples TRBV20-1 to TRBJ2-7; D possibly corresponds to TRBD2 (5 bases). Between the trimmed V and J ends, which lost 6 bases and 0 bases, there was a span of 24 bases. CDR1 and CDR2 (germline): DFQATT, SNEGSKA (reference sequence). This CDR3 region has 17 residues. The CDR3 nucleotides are TGCAGTGCCAAGGGTGGGAGTGTCCTAATAAGCTCCTACGAGCAGTACTTC. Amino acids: CSAKGGSVLISSYEQYF.

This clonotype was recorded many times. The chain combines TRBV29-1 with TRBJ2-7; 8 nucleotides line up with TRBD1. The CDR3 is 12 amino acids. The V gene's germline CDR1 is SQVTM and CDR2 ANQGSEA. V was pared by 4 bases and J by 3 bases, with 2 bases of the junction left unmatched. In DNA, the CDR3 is TGCAGCGTTGCTGGGACAGGCTACGAGCAGTACTTC. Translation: CSVAGTGYEQYF.

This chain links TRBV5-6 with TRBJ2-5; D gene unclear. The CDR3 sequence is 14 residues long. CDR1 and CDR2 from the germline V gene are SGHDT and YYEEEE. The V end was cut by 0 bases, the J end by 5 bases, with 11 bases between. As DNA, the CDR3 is TGTGCCAGCAGCTTGGCCGTGGGAAGGGAGACCCAGTACTTC. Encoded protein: CASSLAVGRETQYF.

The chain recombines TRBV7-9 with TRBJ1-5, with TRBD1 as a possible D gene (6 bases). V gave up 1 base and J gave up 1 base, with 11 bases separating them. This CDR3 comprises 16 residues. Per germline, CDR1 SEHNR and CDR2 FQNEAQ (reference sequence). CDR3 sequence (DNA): TGTGCCAGCAGCTTAGAAGGGGGGAACAGCAATCAGCCCCAGCATTTT. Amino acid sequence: CASSLEGGNSNQPQHF. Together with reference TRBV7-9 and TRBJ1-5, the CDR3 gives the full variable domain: DTGVSQNPRHKITKRGQNVTFRCDPISEHNRLYWYRQTLGQGPEFLTYFQNEAQLEKSRLLSDRFSAERPKGSFSTLEIQRTEQGDSAMYLCASSLEGGNSNQPQHFGDGTRLSIL.

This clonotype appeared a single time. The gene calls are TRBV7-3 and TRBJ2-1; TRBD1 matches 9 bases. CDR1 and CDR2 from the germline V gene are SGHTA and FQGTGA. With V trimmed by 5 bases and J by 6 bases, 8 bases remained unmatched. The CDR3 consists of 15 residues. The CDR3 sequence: CASSPPGQGINEQFF. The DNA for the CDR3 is TGTGCCAGCAGCCCCCCCGGACAGGGGATCAATGAGCAGTTCTTC.

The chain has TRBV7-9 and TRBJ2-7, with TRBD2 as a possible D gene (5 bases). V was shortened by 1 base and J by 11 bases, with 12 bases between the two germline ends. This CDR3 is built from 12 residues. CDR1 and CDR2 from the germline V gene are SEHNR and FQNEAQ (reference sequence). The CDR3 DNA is TGTGCCAGCAGCTTAGGGTCGGCCGGGGAGTACTTC. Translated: CASSLGSAGEYF.

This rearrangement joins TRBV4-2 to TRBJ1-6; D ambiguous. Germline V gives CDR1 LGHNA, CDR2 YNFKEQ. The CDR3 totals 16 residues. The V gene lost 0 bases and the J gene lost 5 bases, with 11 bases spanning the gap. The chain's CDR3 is CASSQDIFLNNSPLHF. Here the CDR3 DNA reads TGTGCCAGCAGCCAAGATATATTTCTGAATAATTCACCCCTCCACTTT.

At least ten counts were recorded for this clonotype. This CDR3 is CASSLGHVNYDPNTEAFF. The CDR3 DNA reads as TGTGCCAGCAGCTTAGGTCATGTTAACTATGATCCGAACACTGAAGCTTTCTTT. The chain uses TRBV11-2 and TRBJ1-1; no definite D call. The V and J ends lost 1 base and 1 base respectively, with 19 bases between them. This CDR3 spans 18 amino acids. CDR1 is SGHAT, CDR2 FQNNGV, per germline.

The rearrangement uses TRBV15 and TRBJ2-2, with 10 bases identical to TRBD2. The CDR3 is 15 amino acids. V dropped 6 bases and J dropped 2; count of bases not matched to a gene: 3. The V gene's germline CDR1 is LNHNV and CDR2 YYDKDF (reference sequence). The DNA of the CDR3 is TGTGCCACCAGTCGGACTAGCGGTAACACCGGGGAGCTGTTTTTT. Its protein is CATSRTSGNTGELFF.

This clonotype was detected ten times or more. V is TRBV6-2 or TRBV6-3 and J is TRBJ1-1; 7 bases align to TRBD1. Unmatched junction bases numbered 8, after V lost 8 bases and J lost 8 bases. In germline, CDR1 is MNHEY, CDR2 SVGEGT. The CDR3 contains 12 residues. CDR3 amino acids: CASVGDSREAFF. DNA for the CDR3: TGTGCCAGCGTTGGGGACAGCCGCGAAGCTTTCTTT.

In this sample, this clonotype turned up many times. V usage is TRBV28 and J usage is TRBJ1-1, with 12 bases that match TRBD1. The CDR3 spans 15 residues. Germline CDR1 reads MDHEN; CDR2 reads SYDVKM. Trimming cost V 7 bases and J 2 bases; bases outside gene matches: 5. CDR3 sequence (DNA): TGTGCCAGCATCAAGGGGACAGGGGGCAACACTGAAGCTTTCTTT. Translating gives CASIKGTGGNTEAFF.

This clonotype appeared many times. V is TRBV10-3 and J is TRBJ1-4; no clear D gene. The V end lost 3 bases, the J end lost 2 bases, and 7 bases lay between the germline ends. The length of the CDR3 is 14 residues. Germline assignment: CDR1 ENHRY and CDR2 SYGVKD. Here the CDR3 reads CAISDPDTNEKLFF. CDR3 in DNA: TGTGCCATCAGTGACCCTGATACTAATGAAAAACTGTTTTTT.